These T cell receptor beta chains were read from a single sample in a study of blood T cell repertoires in COVID-19. Clones were sequenced by immunoSEQ multiplex PCR, and TCRdb holds only the in-frame ones, with some missing. The table has about 250,000 clones, 80% to 90% seen once. The sequencing sample was made of peripheral blood. These receptors all stem from a man at least 80 years old with acute or convalescent COVID-19. CDR3s include the opening cysteine and the closing phenylalanine or tryptophan. A D gene is named only where the DNA matches it firmly. Size values are once, few and many counts, or a class for expanded clones, and some rows have none.

clone size,J gene,D gene,V gene,CDR3 DNA,CDR3 protein
NA,TRBJ1-5,NA,TRBV6-5,TGTGCCAGCACTTTACTTTCCCAGGGAAATCAGCCCCAGCATTTT,CASTLLSQGNQPQHF
NA,TRBJ2-1,NA,TRBV5-4,TGTGCCAGCAGCTCCCCAGGTAGGAATGAGCAGTTCTTC,CASSSPGRNEQFF
NA,TRBJ1-2,TRBD1,TRBV28,TGTGCCAGCAGTTTATTCTCTAGAGGACAGGGAAAGGGCTACACCTTC,CASSLFSRGQGKGYTF
NA,TRBJ1-1,TRBD1,TRBV19,TGTGCCAGTAGTATCCAGACAGGGACCACTGAAGCTTTCTTT,CASSIQTGTTEAFF
NA,TRBJ2-1,TRBD1,TRBV19,TGTGCCAGTAGTACCCTACCGGGACAGGGAGCACTTGAGCAGTTCTTC,CASSTLPGQGALEQFF
once,TRBJ2-3,NA,TRBV28,TGTGCCAGCAGTTTGCAGCTAGCCACAGATACGCAGTATTTT,CASSLQLATDTQYF
NA,TRBJ2-7,TRBD2,TRBV5-1,TGCGCCAGCAGCCTGACTAGCGGGGGAACCTACGAGCAGTACTTC,CASSLTSGGTYEQYF
NA,TRBJ2-3,TRBD2,TRBV5-1,TGCGCCAGCAGCTTCAGCGGGGCTGGCACAGATACGCAGTATTTT,CASSFSGAGTDTQYF
NA,TRBJ1-2,NA,TRBV4-1,TGCGCCAGCAGTGGGATGAGAGGGATCGGCAACTATGGCTACACCTTC,CASSGMRGIGNYGYTF
NA,TRBJ2-3,TRBD2,TRBV5-1,TGCGCCAGCAGCTCACTAGCGGGAGATAGGTATACGCAGTATTTT,CASSSLAGDRYTQYF
NA,TRBJ1-2,TRBD1,TRBV29-1,TGCAGCGTTGAAGATCAAAGGACAGGGCGATTCGGCTATGGCTACACCTTC,CSVEDQRTGRFGYGYTF
NA,TRBJ1-6,NA,TRBV6-5,TGTGCCACCCATTTAGTGGCGGGGCTTAATTCACCCCTCCACTTT,CATHLVAGLNSPLHF
NA,TRBJ1-4,NA,TRBV18,TGTGCCAGCTCCCCAGGCCTTAATGAAAAACTGTTTTTT,CASSPGLNEKLFF
NA,TRBJ2-6,TRBD2,TRBV6-6,TGTGCCAGCAGTTACCGGGGGGATGGGGCCAACGTCCTGACTTTC,CASSYRGDGANVLTF
NA,TRBJ2-5,NA,TRBV6-5,TGTGCCAGCAGGAGTACGGGATTTGAGACCCAGTACTTC,CASRSTGFETQYF
NA,TRBJ2-1,NA,TRBV7-8,TGTGCCAGCAGCCCGACATGGGTTGAGCAGTTCTTC,CASSPTWVEQFF
NA,TRBJ2-1,TRBD1,TRBV28,TGTGCCAGCAGCTTGGGACAGGGGGCGATCAATGAGCAGTTCTTC,CASSLGQGAINEQFF
NA,TRBJ2-5,TRBD2,TRBV3-1/TRBV3-2,TGTGCCAGCAGCTCCCGACTAGCGGGAGTCTGGGAGACCCAGTACTTC,CASSSRLAGVWETQYF
NA,TRBJ1-2,NA,TRBV15,TGTGCCACCAGCAGATCGATACAGGGACACCTGGGAGGCTACACCTTC,CATSRSIQGHLGGYTF
once,TRBJ2-5,TRBD2,TRBV27,TGTGCCAGCAGTTTATTCGGGAGGGGAGAGACCCAGTACTTC,CASSLFGRGETQYF
NA,TRBJ1-5,NA,TRBV27,TGTGCCAGCAGTCCCCGTAAGACAGTAAATCAGCCCCAGCATTTT,CASSPRKTVNQPQHF
NA,TRBJ2-2,NA,TRBV6-2/TRBV6-3,TGTGCCAGCAGTTTTACCGGGACACTAAACACCGGGGAGCTGTTTTTT,CASSFTGTLNTGELFF
once,TRBJ1-2,TRBD1,TRBV27,TGTGCCAGCAGTTTTAGGGTCACAGGGGGCTATGGCTACACCTTC,CASSFRVTGGYGYTF
once,TRBJ2-7,NA,TRBV6-6,TGTGCCAGCAGTCCGGGTTGGAGGCGTACCTACGAGCAGTACTTC,CASSPGWRRTYEQYF
NA,TRBJ2-3,TRBD1,TRBV5-1,TGCGCCAGCAGCTTGGCCGCCGGGACAGGGGGCACAGATACGCAGTATTTT,CASSLAAGTGGTDTQYF
NA,TRBJ1-1,NA,TRBV6-6,TGTGCCAGCAGTTCCATCGAAGGGGCTCCTGCTTTCTTT,CASSSIEGAPAFF
NA,TRBJ2-3,NA,TRBV5-1,TGCGCCAGCAGCTTGGAACAGGGCACAGATACGCAGTATTTT,CASSLEQGTDTQYF
NA,TRBJ1-1,NA,TRBV7-2,TGTGCCAGCAGCTTAGGATTGACAGGAATTACCCCAGCTTTCTTT,CASSLGLTGITPAFF
NA,TRBJ1-6,NA,TRBV7-2,TGTGCCAGCAGCTTAGTGGGGGACTCGAGTTCACCCCTCCACTTT,CASSLVGDSSSPLHF
NA,TRBJ1-3,NA,TRBV6-5,TGTGCCAGCAGCCCAAGCCGCTCTGGAAACACCATATATTTT,CASSPSRSGNTIYF
NA,TRBJ2-2,NA,TRBV18,TGTGCCAGCTCACCGGAAGACTCGAGCTTTGTTTCCACCGGGGAGCTGTTTTTT,CASSPEDSSFVSTGELFF
NA,TRBJ1-6,TRBD1,TRBV5-4,TGTGCCAGCAGCGACAGACAGGGGGCGCGGAATTCACCCCTCCACTTT,CASSDRQGARNSPLHF
NA,TRBJ2-5,NA,TRBV2,TGTGCCAGCAGTGAACTCTTAAAGACCCAGTACTTC,CASSELLKTQYF
once,TRBJ2-1,TRBD2,TRBV5-4,TGTGCCAGCAGCCCACAACTAGCGGTTACCTACAATGAGCAGTTCTTC,CASSPQLAVTYNEQFF
NA,TRBJ1-5,TRBD1,TRBV11-2,TGTGCCAGCAGTCGTCAGGGGGCAGGCAATCAGCCCCAGCATTTT,CASSRQGAGNQPQHF
NA,TRBJ2-3,NA,TRBV4-2,TGTGCCAGCGGGCTTGAAGCGGGAGATACGCAGTATTTT,CASGLEAGDTQYF
many,TRBJ1-6,NA,TRBV5-4,TGTGCCAGCAGCTTGCGGGGGTTTGGCTCACCCCTCCACTTT,CASSLRGFGSPLHF
once,TRBJ1-1,NA,TRBV5-1,TGCGCCAGCAGCGGGAGTGTCAACGCGGACACTGAAGCTTTCTTT,CASSGSVNADTEAFF
NA,TRBJ2-6,NA,TRBV28,TGTGCCAGCAGTCTCGGGGGTAACGGTGGGGCCAACGTCCTGACTTTC,CASSLGGNGGANVLTF
once,TRBJ2-3,TRBD2,TRBV5-1,TGCGCCAGCAGCTTGCGCCTAGCGGGGGATACGCAGTATTTT,CASSLRLAGDTQYF
few,TRBJ2-3,NA,TRBV5-1,TGCGCCAGCAGCTTGGCCGCGGTCACAGATACGCAGTATTTT,CASSLAAVTDTQYF
NA,TRBJ2-5,NA,TRBV7-2,TGTGCCAGCAGCTTAGCGACGTCGGGGGAGACCCAGTACTTC,CASSLATSGETQYF
NA,TRBJ2-5,TRBD2,TRBV4-1,TGCGCCAGCAGCCAGAATCTAGCGGGGGGTCTCCAAGAGACCCAGTACTTC,CASSQNLAGGLQETQYF
NA,TRBJ2-2,NA,TRBV7-2,TGTGCCAGCAGCTACGCAGGGGCTACCACCGGGGAGCTGTTTTTT,CASSYAGATTGELFF
NA,TRBJ2-3,NA,TRBV18,TGTGCCAGCTCTCACACTAGTTTGGATACGCAGTATTTT,CASSHTSLDTQYF
NA,TRBJ1-1,NA,TRBV7-9,TGTGCCAGCAGCCCGCGGGCCGTGAACACTGAAGCTTTCTTT,CASSPRAVNTEAFF
NA,TRBJ2-3,TRBD2,TRBV6-5,TGTGCCAGCAGTTTCGGGGGGGTCACAGATACGCAGTATTTT,CASSFGGVTDTQYF
NA,TRBJ1-6,NA,TRBV7-2,TGTGCCAGCAGCCGGGTACGGGGAGATAATTCACCCCTCCACTTT,CASSRVRGDNSPLHF
NA,TRBJ1-1,NA,TRBV12-3/TRBV12-4,TGTGCCAGCAGTTTAAACACGAACACTGAAGCTTTCTTT,CASSLNTNTEAFF
NA,TRBJ1-5,TRBD1,TRBV24-1,TGTGCCACCAGTGATCCAACAGGGGGCATCAGTCAGCCCCAGCATTTT,CATSDPTGGISQPQHF
NA,TRBJ2-6,NA,TRBV4-2,TGTGCCAGCAGCCGAGGGAGGTCTGGGGCCAACGTCCTGACTTTC,CASSRGRSGANVLTF
NA,TRBJ1-2,NA,TRBV5-1,TGCGCCAGCAGATCCACCCATAGTAACTATGGCTACACCTTC,CASRSTHSNYGYTF
NA,TRBJ2-1,NA,TRBV6-5,TGTGCCAGCAGTACAGGGCGGATTAATGAGCAGTTCTTC,CASSTGRINEQFF
NA,TRBJ1-4,NA,TRBV19,TGTGCCAGTAAACGGTCTCCTAATGAAAAACTGTTTTTT,CASKRSPNEKLFF
few,TRBJ1-3,NA,TRBV12-3/TRBV12-4,TGTGCCAGCACCGACTGGCTGAACACCATATATTTT,CASTDWLNTIYF